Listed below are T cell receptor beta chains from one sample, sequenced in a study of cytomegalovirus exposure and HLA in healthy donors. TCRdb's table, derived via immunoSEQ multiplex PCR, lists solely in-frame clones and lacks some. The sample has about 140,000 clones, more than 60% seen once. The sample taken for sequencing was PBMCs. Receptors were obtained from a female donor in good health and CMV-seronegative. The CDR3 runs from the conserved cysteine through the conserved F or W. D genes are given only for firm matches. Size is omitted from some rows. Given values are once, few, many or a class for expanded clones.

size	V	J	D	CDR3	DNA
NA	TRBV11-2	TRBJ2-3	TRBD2	CASSFGGLAGEFSTDTQYF	TGTGCCAGCAGCTTTGGGGGACTAGCGGGGGAGTTTAGCACAGATACGCAGTATTTT
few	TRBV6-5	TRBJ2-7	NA	CASIRGYEQYF	TGTGCCAGCATTCGAGGCTACGAGCAGTACTTC
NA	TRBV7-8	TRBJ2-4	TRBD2	CASSLAGENIQYF	TGTGCCAGCAGCTTGGCGGGGGAAAACATTCAGTACTTC
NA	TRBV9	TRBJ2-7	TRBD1	CASSARDRAHEQYF	TGTGCCAGCAGCGCCCGGGACAGGGCCCACGAGCAGTACTTC
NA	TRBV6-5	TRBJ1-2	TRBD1	CASSYGQAWGRSYTF	TGTGCCAGCAGTTACGGACAGGCTTGGGGACGCTCCTACACCTTC
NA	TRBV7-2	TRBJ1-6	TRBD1	CASSLVGGTGKSPLHF	TGTGCCAGCAGCTTGGTCGGAGGGACAGGGAAGTCACCCCTCCACTTT
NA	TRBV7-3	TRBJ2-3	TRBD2	CASSSNGGLADPSTDTQYF	TGTGCCAGCAGCTCTAATGGAGGACTAGCGGATCCTAGCACAGATACGCAGTATTTT
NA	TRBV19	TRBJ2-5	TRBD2	CASTTSSGETQYF	TGTGCCAGTACGACTAGCAGCGGGGAGACCCAGTACTTC
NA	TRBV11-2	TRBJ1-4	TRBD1	CASSTRGDRHNEKLFF	TGTGCCAGCAGCACCAGAGGGGACAGACATAATGAAAAACTGTTTTTT
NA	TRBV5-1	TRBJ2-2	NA	CASSLGPAGENTGELFF	TGCGCCAGCAGCTTGGGCCCAGCAGGGGAGAACACCGGGGAGCTGTTTTTT
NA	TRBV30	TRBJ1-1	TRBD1	CAWSPLQGFF	TGTGCCTGGAGTCCCCTACAGGGGTTCTTT
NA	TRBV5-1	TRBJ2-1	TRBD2	CASSLAQGLAQYDEQFF	TGCGCCAGCAGCTTGGCCCAGGGACTAGCCCAGTACGATGAGCAGTTCTTC
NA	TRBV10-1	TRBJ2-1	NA	CASSVSPNEDEQFF	TGCGCCAGCAGTGTGTCCCCAAACGAGGATGAGCAGTTCTTC
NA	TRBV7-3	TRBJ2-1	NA	CASSPMAGGYNEQFF	TGTGCCAGCAGCCCAATGGCGGGCGGCTACAATGAGCAGTTCTTC
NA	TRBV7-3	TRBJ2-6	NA	CASSLLPRAGANVLTF	TGTGCCAGCAGCTTACTTCCTCGGGCTGGGGCCAACGTCCTGACTTTC
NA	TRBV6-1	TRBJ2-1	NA	CASSGGGARIYNEQFF	TGTGCCAGCAGTGGTGGCGGGGCTAGAATCTACAATGAGCAGTTCTTC
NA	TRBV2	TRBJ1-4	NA	CASSRGGGMGEKLFF	TGTGCCAGCAGTAGGGGAGGGGGGATGGGGGAAAAACTGTTTTTT
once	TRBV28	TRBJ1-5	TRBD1	CASMVAGGNQPQHF	TGTGCCAGCATGGTGGCAGGGGGAAATCAGCCCCAGCATTTT
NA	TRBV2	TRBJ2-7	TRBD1	CASSVGTGASHGQYF	TGTGCCAGCAGTGTTGGGACAGGGGCTTCCCACGGGCAGTACTTC
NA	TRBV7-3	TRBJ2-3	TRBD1	CASSTRTGGLDTQYF	TGTGCCAGCAGCACCCGGACAGGGGGCCTAGATACGCAGTATTTT
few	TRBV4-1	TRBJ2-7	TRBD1	CASSPSGTGVYEQYF	TGCGCCAGCAGCCCCTCCGGGACAGGGGTTTACGAGCAGTACTTC
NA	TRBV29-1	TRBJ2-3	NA	CSVETFTDTQYF	TGCAGCGTTGAAACATTCACAGATACGCAGTATTTT
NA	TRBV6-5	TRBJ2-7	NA	CASSYDTPQGYEQYF	TGTGCCAGCAGTTACGACACACCCCAGGGCTACGAGCAGTACTTC
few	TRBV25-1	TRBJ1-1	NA	CASIGRGNTEAFF	TGTGCCAGCATAGGGCGGGGGAACACTGAAGCTTTCTTT
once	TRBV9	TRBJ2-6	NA	CASSAGYRVPAGANVLTF	TGTGCCAGCAGCGCCGGATACAGGGTCCCAGCTGGGGCCAACGTCCTGACTTTC
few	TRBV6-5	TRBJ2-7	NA	CASSSAGADSYEQYF	TGTGCCAGCAGTTCGGCAGGGGCCGACTCCTACGAGCAGTACTTC
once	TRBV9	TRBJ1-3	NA	CASRVGGGNSGNTIYF	TGTGCCAGCAGGGTTGGGGGGGGCAACTCTGGAAACACCATATATTTT
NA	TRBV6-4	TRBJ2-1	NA	CASSDSWGDEQFF	TGTGCCAGCAGTGACTCGTGGGGCGATGAGCAGTTCTTC
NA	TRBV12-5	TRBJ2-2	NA	CASGGDMRELFF	TGTGCTAGTGGGGGGGACATGCGGGAGCTGTTTTTT
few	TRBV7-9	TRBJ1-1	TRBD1	CASSFDRGRTEAFF	TGTGCCAGCAGCTTTGACAGGGGAAGAACTGAAGCTTTCTTT
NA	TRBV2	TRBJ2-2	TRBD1	CASSRRQGGTGELFF	TGTGCCAGCAGCCGCCGACAGGGCGGCACCGGGGAGCTGTTTTTT
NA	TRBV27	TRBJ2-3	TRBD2	CASSWVSGGAYADTQYF	TGTGCCAGCAGTTGGGTTAGCGGGGGGGCCTATGCAGATACGCAGTATTTT
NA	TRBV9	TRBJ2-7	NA	CASSVGGQGVYEQYF	TGTGCCAGCAGCGTAGGCGGTCAGGGTGTGTACGAGCAGTACTTC
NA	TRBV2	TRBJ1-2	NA	CARPQGRGEIYGYTF	TGTGCCAGACCCCAGGGCAGGGGCGAGATCTATGGCTACACCTTC
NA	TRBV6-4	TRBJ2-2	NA	CASSDSGRRGDTGELFF	TGTGCCAGCAGTGACTCGGGTCGCAGGGGTGACACCGGGGAGCTGTTTTTT
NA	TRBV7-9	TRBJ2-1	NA	CASSLAGTYNEQFF	TGTGCCAGCAGCTTGGCCGGGACCTACAATGAGCAGTTCTTC
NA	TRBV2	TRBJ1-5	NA	CAGSDSTYSNQPQHF	TGTGCCGGCAGTGACTCAACCTATAGCAATCAGCCCCAGCATTTT
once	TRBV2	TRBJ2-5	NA	CASLEGAGTQTQYF	TGTGCCAGCTTAGAAGGGGCAGGGACACAGACCCAGTACTTC
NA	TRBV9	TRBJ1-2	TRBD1	CASSPRDRAYYGYTF	TGTGCCAGCAGCCCACGGGACAGGGCTTATTATGGCTACACCTTC
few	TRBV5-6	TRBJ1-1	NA	CASSLGGRTEAFF	TGTGCCAGCAGCTTGGGAGGCCGGACTGAAGCTTTCTTT